A selection of T cell receptor beta chains follows, all from one sample in a study of T cells of healthy individuals. TCRdb reprocessed the 5' RACE reads via MiXCR and lists one record per CDR3 protein. Counted here are 50,000 to 55,000 distinct CDR3 sequences, roughly 14% occurring once; the ten biggest clones make up about 16%. These receptors were obtained from a human donor in good health. The CDR3 runs from the conserved cysteine through the conserved F or W. Size values are once, few and many counts, or a class for expanded clones, and some rows have none.

TRBJ1-6	few	TRBV6-5	CASFRGASYNSPLHF
TRBJ1-6	NA	TRBV7-2	CASSSGTGTGTGSPLHF
TRBJ2-1	many	TRBV11-3	CASSLAHGLGEVEQFF
TRBJ2-7	NA	TRBV28	CASSRQGGYEQYF
TRBJ2-1	NA	TRBV7-6	CASSLEWGAGNEQFF
TRBJ1-2	few	TRBV7-9	CASFLAGTRGYTF
TRBJ2-7	many	TRBV7-8	CASSLTNSYEQYF
TRBJ2-5	few	TRBV5-4	CASSPNVALQETQYF
TRBJ2-1	NA	TRBV20-1	CSAAGGGFYEQFF
TRBJ2-7	many	TRBV15	CATSRDLAGKSYEQYF
TRBJ2-5	many	TRBV5-1	CASSWDYQETQYF
TRBJ2-7	many	TRBV12-3/TRBV12-4	CASSSRDSSYEQYF
TRBJ2-5	few	TRBV7-8	CASSRTVGERYF
TRBJ2-3	NA	TRBV12-3/TRBV12-4	CASRQLAGVTDTQYF
TRBJ2-5	many	TRBV9	CASSVGTGQGEETQYF
TRBJ2-7	many	TRBV6-5	CASSYSSESSYEQYF
TRBJ1-1	many	TRBV20-1	CSARDQGGVRVGTEAFF
TRBJ2-7	NA	TRBV28	CASSLAARGGEQYF
TRBJ2-3	many	TRBV5-5	CASSVFQLAGQDTQYF
TRBJ1-1	many	TRBV11-2	CASSPSGTDGTEAFF
TRBJ1-4	many	TRBV20-1	CSAPKADRGLATNEKLFF
TRBJ1-5	many	TRBV12-2	CASRLIRPDQPQHF
TRBJ2-2	few	TRBV20-1	CSARYSGRARKTGELFF
TRBJ2-2	NA	TRBV5-6	CASSLLGFNTGELFF
TRBJ2-5	few	TRBV7-2	CASTQGEAETQYF
TRBJ2-7	NA	TRBV28	CASKSSWGRASEQYF
TRBJ1-2	many	TRBV29-1	CSVEDREPYGYTF
TRBJ1-1	many	TRBV10-2	CASSESVGQVGTEAFF
TRBJ1-2	many	TRBV29-1	CSVASGGGYTF
TRBJ2-7	NA	TRBV6-2/TRBV6-3	CASSPPGTFEQYF
TRBJ1-1	many	TRBV11-2	CASSRRQGMNTEAFF
TRBJ2-1	many	TRBV7-3	CASSRTREDEQFF
TRBJ2-1	many	TRBV3-1	CASSRAAGDNEQFF
TRBJ1-2	NA	TRBV5-1	CASSLGSGEDYGYTF
TRBJ2-7	many	TRBV2	CASRKTEQYF
TRBJ1-5	many	TRBV19	CASIQQGGSNQPQHF
TRBJ1-1	NA	TRBV12-3/TRBV12-4	CASSSGDRNTEAFF
TRBJ2-2	NA	TRBV9	CASMAHGSGGDGELFF
TRBJ2-5	NA	TRBV29-1	CSVDGGSGRAQETQYF
TRBJ1-2	many	TRBV7-9	CASSLGAGGDYGYTF
TRBJ1-1	NA	TRBV6-2/TRBV6-3	CASSYIQGLMNTEAFF
TRBJ2-7	NA	TRBV20-1	CSVQRQRGGSYEQYF
TRBJ2-1	few	TRBV20-1	CSASLWGRNYNEQFF
TRBJ1-2	many	TRBV6-2/TRBV6-3	CASSYGGRRLNYGYTF
TRBJ2-2	many	TRBV28	CASSLGTLNTGELFF
TRBJ2-3	many	TRBV10-2	CASRGLGDTQYF
TRBJ1-2	many	TRBV5-1	CASSPGPGEFGYTF
TRBJ2-1	many	TRBV20-1	CSSGNNEQFF
TRBJ2-1	few	TRBV6-1	CASSERRGGYNEQFF
TRBJ1-2	many	TRBV20-1	CSAQRPGQFYGYTF
TRBJ1-1	few	TRBV7-2	CASSLASMNTEAFF
TRBJ2-7	few	TRBV11-2	CASSLATTSGITYEQYF
TRBJ2-4	NA	TRBV6-2/TRBV6-3	CASNPDRAKNIQYF